Following are 17 T cell receptor beta chains from one sample sequenced in a study of T cells in Graves' hyperthyroidism and ophthalmopathy. TCR beta CDR3 region amplification was performed from RNA transcripts. RT-PCR in the first round (using the HTBI primer set) targeted the TCR CDR3. In TCRdb, the multiplex PCR reads were re-called with MiXCR into one record per CDR3 protein. Found here are approximately 420,000 distinct CDR3 sequences, about 15% of them singletons; the top ten hold approximately 32%. Input material: blood. These receptors were collected from a woman aged 25 to 39 with Graves' hyperthyroidism.

The chain joins TRBV6-1 to TRBJ2-7, with D perhaps matching TRBD1 (6 bases). V was pared by 1 base and J by 2 bases, with 12 bases between. CDR3 length: 15 amino acids. Germline values: CDR1 MNHNS, CDR2 SASEGT. The chain's CDR3 is CASSEGQGITYEQYF. CDR3 DNA sequence: TGTGCCAGCAGTGAAGGGCAGGGGATCACCTACGAGCAGTACTTC.

The chain combines TRBV20-1 with TRBJ1-5; TRBD1 matches 7 bases. V gave up 3 bases and J gave up 4 bases; unmatched junction bases: 9. CDR1 and CDR2 (germline): DFQATT, SNEGSKA (reference sequence). The CDR3 totals 15 residues. The CDR3 loop is CSASPSGTENQPQHF. CDR3 DNA sequence: TGCAGTGCTAGTCCCTCTGGGACAGAAAATCAGCCCCAGCATTTT.

This clonotype came up a few times. The J gene is TRBJ2-3, the V gene TRBV5-1; 9 bases are a match to TRBD2. V shed 4 bases, J shed 1 base, and the junction held 4 bases outside the gene matches. Germline-derived CDR1 and CDR2 are SGHRS and YFSETQ. The CDR3 is 15 amino acids. The CDR3 loop is CASSRGGAGTDTQYF. In DNA, the CDR3 is TGCGCCAGCAGCCGCGGGGGGGCCGGCACAGATACGCAGTATTTT.

This clonotype was recorded many times. CDR3: CASSLDGQNQETQYF. In DNA, the CDR3 is TGTGCCAGCAGCTTAGACGGACAAAACCAAGAGACCCAGTACTTC. V is TRBV11-2 and J is TRBJ2-5; the D gene is possibly TRBD1 (5 bases). The CDR3 loop spans 15 amino acids. Germline lookup yields CDR1 SGHAT and CDR2 FQNNGV. With 0 bases removed from V and 0 bases from J, the gap between germline ends came to 8 bases.

The chain is built from TRBV19 and TRBJ2-2; D remains unclear. This CDR3 has 16 residues. Per germline, CDR1 LNHDA and CDR2 SQIVND (reference sequence). Trimming took 3 bases from V and 4 from J, leaving 15 bases between them. The CDR3 loop reads CASSMVGRSLTGELFF. CDR3 DNA: TGTGCCAGTAGTATGGTCGGGCGTTCCCTCACCGGGGAGCTGTTTTTT.

This clonotype has at least ten counts. The chain combines TRBV18 with TRBJ2-2; D might be TRBD1 (5 bases). Trimming cost V 3 bases and J 1 base, with 12 bases left between them. Germline assignment: CDR1 KGHSH and CDR2 LQKENI. The CDR3 is made up of 16 amino acids. The DNA for the CDR3 is TGTGCCAGCTCACCGGGGCAGGTACAGAACACCGGGGAGCTGTTTTTT. This codes for CASSPGQVQNTGELFF.

The chain uses TRBV12-3 or TRBV12-4 and TRBJ2-7; 8 nucleotides align to TRBD2. With V trimmed by 2 bases and J by 5 bases, 5 bases remained unmatched. This CDR3 is built from 14 residues. CDR3 protein: CASSLSGRADEQYF. In nucleotides, the CDR3 is TGTGCCAGCAGTTTATCCGGGAGGGCCGACGAGCAGTACTTC.

This clonotype was counted between two and nine times. The rearrangement joins TRBV6-1 to TRBJ1-3, with TRBD1 identical over 7 bases. V lost 5 bases and J lost 9; bases outside the gene matches: 19. This CDR3 spans 17 amino acids. Looked up from germline, CDR1 is MNHNS and CDR2 is SASEGT. CDR3 DNA sequence: TGTGCCAGCAGTTCAGCCCCCCTTTACAGGGGACTGATCACCATATATTTT. It is translated as CASSSAPLYRGLITIYF.

This clonotype was detected a few times. The gene calls are TRBV7-9 and TRBJ2-1; D is perhaps TRBD1 (5 bases). Germline-derived CDR1 and CDR2 are SEHNR and FQNEAQ (reference sequence). The V and J ends lost 0 bases and 8 bases respectively, with 14 bases between them. The CDR3 runs 15 residues. CDR3 in DNA: TGTGCCAGCAGCTTAGCAAGTGTCAGGGAATATGAGCAGTTCTTC. It translates to CASSLASVREYEQFF.

This clonotype is a singleton in its sample. This sequence may be a read error, since a much larger clone differs from it by one base. This sequence joins TRBV12-3 or TRBV12-4 and TRBJ2-1; 10 bases are a match to TRBD2. Near its end, the DNA agrees better with TRBJ2-7, so the J call may be wrong. There are 18 residues in the CDR3. DNA for the CDR3: TGTGCCAGCAGCCTTAGCGGGAGGTTCCAAAGCTCCTACAATGAGCAGTACTTC. Encoded protein: CASSLSGRFQSSYNEQYF.

The rearrangement joins TRBV20-1 to TRBJ1-5; D is unresolved. The germline CDR1 and CDR2 sequences are DFQATT and SNEGSKA (reference sequence). V shed 3 bases and J shed 4 bases, with 16 bases lying between them. The CDR3 loop spans 15 amino acids. Written as DNA, the CDR3 is TGCAGTGCTAGGGCCCCACAGACGCTTAATCAGCCCCAGCATTTT. As protein: CSARAPQTLNQPQHF.

The gene calls are TRBV19 and TRBJ2-1; TRBD1 is a possible D gene (6 bases). This CDR3 is built from 15 residues. Trimming cost V 2 bases and J 3 bases, with 11 bases left between them. CDR1 is LNHDA, CDR2 SQIVND, per germline (reference sequence). The CDR3 region has the DNA TGTGCCAGTAGTATAACCGGGACAAACTACAATGAGCAGTTCTTC. Translated, it gives CASSITGTNYNEQFF.

This clonotype was picked up many times. The CDR3 loop is CASSPGHLRGTEAFF. In nucleotides, the CDR3 is TGTGCCAGCAGCCCGGGACACCTAAGGGGAACTGAAGCTTTCTTT. This chain uses TRBV28 with TRBJ1-1, with D tentatively TRBD1 (6 bases). Germline CDR1 reads MDHEN; CDR2 reads SYDVKM. Trimming took 6 bases from V and 5 from J, leaving 19 bases between them. The CDR3 runs 15 residues.

This clonotype showed up many times. The chain joins TRBV28 to TRBJ2-5; D tentatively fits TRBD1 or TRBD2 (6 bases each). The CDR3 loop spans 16 amino acids. V gave up 2 bases and J gave up 0 bases, with 13 bases separating them. Germline V gene data show CDR1 as MDHEN and CDR2 as SYDVKM. In DNA form, the CDR3 reads TGTGCCAGCAGTTTAGGGGGGCGGAGGCACCAAGAGACCCAGTACTTC. Protein: CASSLGGRRHQETQYF.

V and J are TRBV29-1 and TRBJ1-2; D might be TRBD1 (5 bases). CDR3 size: 11 residues. Germline CDR1 and CDR2: SQVTM and ANQGSEA. V was clipped by 1 base and J by 6 bases, with 6 bases between them. CDR3 nucleotides: TGCAGCGTTGAAGGGGGGAATGGCTACACCTTC. It translates to CSVEGGNGYTF. The full variable domain, completed using reference TRBV29-1 and TRBJ1-2, is SAVISQKPSRDICQRGTSLTIQCQVDSQVTMMFWYRQQPGQSLTLIATANQGSEATYESGFVIDKFPISRPNLTFSTLTVSNMSPEDSSIYLCSVEGGNGYTFGSGTRLTVV.

In its sample, this clonotype was seen many times. The gene calls are TRBV20-1 and TRBJ1-1; the match to TRBD1 covers 11 bases. In germline, CDR1 is DFQATT, CDR2 SNEGSKA (reference sequence). The junction had 6 bases not matched to a gene; V was cut back by 6 bases and J by 6 bases. CDR3 length equals 13 residues. CDR3 protein: CSAATDRGPEAFF. Written as DNA, the CDR3 is TGCAGTGCCGCCACGGACAGGGGGCCTGAAGCTTTCTTT.

This clonotype was recorded at least ten times. This rearrangement joins TRBV6-1 to TRBJ2-7; D gene ambiguous. CDR1 and CDR2 (germline): MNHNS, SASEGT. Trimming removed 7 bases at V and 1 base at J, with 8 bases between. The CDR3 consists of 12 residues. The CDR3 nucleotides are TGTGCCAGCATGGAGTTTTCCTACGAGCAGTACTTC. Protein product: CASMEFSYEQYF.